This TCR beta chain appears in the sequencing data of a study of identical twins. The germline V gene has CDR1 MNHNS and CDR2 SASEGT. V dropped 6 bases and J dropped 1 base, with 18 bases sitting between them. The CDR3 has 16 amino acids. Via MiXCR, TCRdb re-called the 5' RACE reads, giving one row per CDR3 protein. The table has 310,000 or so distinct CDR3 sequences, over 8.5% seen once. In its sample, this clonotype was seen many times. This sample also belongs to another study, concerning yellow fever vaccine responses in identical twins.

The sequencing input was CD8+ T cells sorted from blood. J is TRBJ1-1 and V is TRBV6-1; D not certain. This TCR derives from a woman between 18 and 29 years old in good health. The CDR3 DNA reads TGTGCCAGCAGATTTAGCAGCTTCACGGAGAACACTGAAGCTTTCTTT. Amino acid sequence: CASRFSSFTENTEAFF.